This TCR beta chain was profiled in a study of T cell responses to AZD1222 COVID-19 vaccine (dated by TCRdb to the early 2020s). At the level of the whole study: A total of approximately 230 trial participants underwent TCR sequencing, of whom 207 received two doses of AZD1222 and some 25 received two doses of the MenACWY control vaccine. Trial participants were enrolled by age into subgroups of 18-55, 56-69 and 70-plus years, and around 150, 28 and 57 TCR-sequenced participants, respectively, were included in these subgroups.

The CDR3 regions of human TCRbeta chains were subjected to immunosequencing. The authors' analysis ran thus. TCRs in the repertoires were matched against a reference library of SARS-CoV-2-specific TCRs that had been generated with the MIRA antigen-specificity platform. Breadth was defined as the fraction of unique TCRs that were SARS-CoV-2-associated. Depth was defined as the fraction of total T cells that were SARS-CoV-2-associated. Each spike-specific TCR was assigned to its reactive spike region and to a CD4 or CD8 class using the MIRA data. Log10-transformed breadth and depth values were compared by one-way ANOVA with Sidak's multiple comparisons tests. In TCRdb, the immuneACCESS table is reduced to in-frame sequences with V and J assigned. These tables do not hold every clone; where another copy was compared, an unresolved V gene accounts for under half, and the others remain unexplained. V, J and clone size are taken as reported in that table, and D and trimming were inferred from the DNA itself. Here the sample has about 140,000 clones; 85% to 95% occur a single time. Approximately 12% of the sample belongs to the ten largest clones.

This clone is medium-sized (0.01 to 0.1%). The antigen it recognizes is unknown. Base qualities are not recorded, but no much larger clone differs from it by a single base. What the research found in general, with its limitations: CD4 TCRs associated with the vaccine covered the entire spike protein, and the dominant responses were in regions 160-218 and 743-854. Only six AZD1222 recipients were SARS-CoV-2 seropositive at baseline, limiting conclusions about previously exposed vaccinees. Because no samples from the day 14 peak response were available, repertoires could be characterized only after the peak T cell response. After two AZD1222 doses, spike-specific TCR breadth and depth were significantly higher than at day 0 and than in MenACWY recipients. Nearly half of unique spike-specific TCRs reportedly recognized epitopes outside regions mutated in the B.1.351 and B.1.1.7 variants. Participants were mostly white British and included more females than males, and it was suggested by the authors that clonal diversity may have been underestimated. The 56-69-year group was small, and its depth increase did not reach significance, likely because of low power.

The time point label, as the study defines it: sample from adult after SARS-CoV-2 infection, after symptom onset. A couple of convalescent COVID-19 patients, sampled after symptom onset from adults with prior SARS-CoV-2 infection, were also TCR-sequenced for comparison. For CDR1 and CDR2, the germline V gene (reference sequence) lists SEHNR and FQNEAQ. Taken from cysteine to phenylalanine, the CDR3 has 15 residues. Only the CDR3 region is kept as DNA, spanning 45 bases read in frame from base 1. Relative to germline, V is 4 bases shorter and J is 6 bases shorter, with 19 bases between their ends. The receptor's source is an adult who had recovered from COVID-19. The chain links TRBV7-9 with TRBJ2-7, with a weak D call of TRBD1 (7 bases match). The sequences come from peripheral blood, collected after recovery from COVID-19. Here is the DNA: TGTGCCAGCAGCTCAGAGGAGGGGACAGTGGGCGAGCAGTACTTC. This encodes CASSSEEGTVGEQYF.